This TCR beta chain was sequenced in a study of T cells in tuberculosis. Unsorted cryopreserved PBMC were sequenced, averaging roughly 99,000 T cells per clinical donor. General observations from the study: Samples were chosen by availability of cryopreserved specimens.

V lost 6 bases to trimming and J lost 5 bases; unmatched junction nucleotides: 0. Germline V gene lookup returns CDR1 SNHLY and CDR2 FYNNEI. The CDR3 is 12 amino acids. Only in-frame clones appear in the TCRdb table, and some are missing; sequencing was by immunoSEQ multiplex PCR. The sample lists about 30,000 clones, less than 97% occurring once. A note on this clone: Antigen unknown.

The rearrangement joins TRBV2 to TRBJ1-2; TRBD1 agrees at 10 bases. Sequenced: PBMCs. This TCR was recovered from a donor under 30 with latent tuberculosis or without tuberculosis infection. DNA of the CDR3: TGTGCCAGCAGGGGACAGGGGTATGGCTACACCTTC. Translation gives CASRGQGYGYTF.